A single sample gave rise to the 17 T cell receptor beta chains below, sequenced in a study of T cell repertoires in cytomegalovirus infection. One entry per CDR3 protein results from TCRdb running MiXCR on the reads. The sample carries fewer than 300,000 distinct CDR3 sequences, 20% to 30% recorded once. The sample taken for sequencing was PBMCs. The receptors shown here come from a human donor in good health (CMV status not recorded). Some clones in this sample may be carry-over from other donors' samples.

On this clonotype itself: This could be a read error, since a much larger clone is one nucleotide away. The rearrangement joins TRBV7-2 to TRBJ2-7, with 7 bases matching TRBD2. The CDR3 is 13 amino acids. The V gene's germline CDR1 is SGHTA and CDR2 FQGNSA. This CDR3 reads CASSRTSDHEQCF. The CDR3 nucleotides read TGTGCCAGCAGCAGAACTAGCGACCACGAGCAGTGCTTC.

This chain uses TRBV10-3 with TRBJ2-3; 10 bases are shared with TRBD2. V gave up 6 bases and J gave up 5 bases; unmatched junction bases: 8. This CDR3 is built from 15 residues. Germline CDR1 is ENHRY and CDR2 is SYGVKD. The CDR3 coding sequence is TGTGCCATCAGCGGGACTAGCGATAGGGGAGATACGCAGTATTTT. It codes for CAISGTSDRGDTQYF.

The chain combines TRBV4-3 with TRBJ1-3; TRBD1 matches at 7 bases. This CDR3 region has 15 residues. The V gene end was trimmed by 4 bases and the J gene end by 0 bases; junction bases not matched to a gene: 3. The germline V gene encodes CDR1 LGHNA and CDR2 YSLEER. The CDR3 spells CASSRGTDSGNTIYF. CDR3 sequence (DNA): TGCGCCAGCAGCCGCGGGACAGACTCTGGAAACACCATATATTTT.

A few counts support this clonotype. The rearrangement joins TRBV2 to TRBJ1-5; no clear D. The CDR3 spans 14 residues. V lost 0 bases, J lost 9 bases, and 12 bases lay in between. The germline V gene encodes CDR1 SNHLY and CDR2 FYNNEI. CDR3 region: CASSEAQIEVPQHF. CDR3 sequence (DNA): TGTGCCAGCAGTGAAGCTCAAATCGAAGTGCCCCAGCATTTT.

The table lists this clonotype with a few counts. The chain recombines TRBV4-2 with TRBJ2-3; 8 nucleotides align to TRBD1. The CDR3 length is 16 residues. Trimming at V came to 4 bases and at J to 5 bases, leaving 11 bases not matched to a gene. Per the germline V gene, CDR1 is LGHNA and CDR2 is YNFKEQ. This CDR3 is CASSRTPGQELDTQYF. The CDR3 DNA reads TGTGCCAGCAGCCGAACCCCGGGACAGGAATTAGATACGCAGTATTTT.

The chain uses TRBV24-1 and TRBJ2-1, with D tentatively TRBD2 (5 bases). In germline, CDR1 is KGHDR, CDR2 SFDVKD. Trimming removed 3 bases at V and 10 bases at J, with 15 bases between. The CDR3 runs to 14 residues. CDR3 residues: CATSDPTRTQEQFF. CDR3 coding DNA: TGTGCCACCAGTGATCCTACTAGAACCCAGGAGCAGTTCTTC.

This clonotype has just one count. In DNA, the CDR3 is TGTGCCAGCAGCATACTTGGCGTCCAAGAGACCCAGTACTTC. This translates into CASSILGVQETQYF. The chain is built from TRBV7-2 and TRBJ2-5; D not certain. The CDR3 runs to 14 residues. Per the germline V gene, CDR1 is SGHTA and CDR2 is FQGNSA. Trimming shortened V by 5 bases and J by 1 base, and 11 bases separated the two germline ends.

In its sample, this clonotype was seen many times. This chain connects TRBV12-3 or TRBV12-4 to TRBJ1-5; D uncertain. The CDR3 is made up of 16 amino acids. Trimming cost V 5 bases and J 4 bases, with 18 bases left between them. CDR3 DNA: TGTGCCAGCAGTCTTAGACATCGAGGAAATAATCAGCCCCAGCATTTT. Translation gives CASSLRHRGNNQPQHF.

This clonotype was counted a few times. This chain joins TRBV5-1 and TRBJ1-2; weak D call: TRBD1 (5 bases). The germline CDR1 and CDR2 sequences are SGHRS and YFSETQ. With 2 bases removed from V and 6 bases from J, the gap between germline ends came to 17 bases. This CDR3 comprises 15 residues. The CDR3 is CASSLGERGRNGYTF. The CDR3 nucleotides read TGCGCCAGCAGCTTAGGCGAACGGGGGAGAAATGGCTACACCTTC.

This clonotype was detected a few times. V and J are TRBV20-1 and TRBJ2-5; 7 bases fit TRBD1. V lost 6 bases to trimming and J lost 4 bases; unmatched junction nucleotides: 8. This CDR3 is built from 13 residues. Germline CDR1 and CDR2: DFQATT and SNEGSKA (reference sequence). CDR3 protein: CSAYQRGRETQYF. DNA for the CDR3: TGCAGTGCCTATCAGAGGGGGCGAGAGACCCAGTACTTC.

This clonotype has just a few counts. V is TRBV12-3 or TRBV12-4 and J is TRBJ2-5; possible D gene TRBD2, 5 bases. V lost 1 base and J 5 bases, leaving 14 bases between the germline ends. This CDR3 spans 15 amino acids. CDR3 coding DNA: TGTGCCAGCAGTTTAGGATCGTCACGGAGGGAGACCCAGTACTTC. Residues: CASSLGSSRRETQYF.

This clonotype showed up just a few times. This sequence joins TRBV12-3 or TRBV12-4 and TRBJ1-1, with D maybe TRBD1 (6 bases). CDR3 size: 15 residues. Trimming shortened V by 3 bases and J by 4 bases, and 15 bases separated the two germline ends. CDR3 region: CASSLQGSVGTEAFF. Here the CDR3 DNA reads TGTGCCAGCAGTTTGCAGGGGTCGGTCGGCACTGAAGCTTTCTTT.

This chain uses TRBV10-2 with TRBJ1-5; tentative D call: TRBD1 (5 bases). Trimming pared 6 bases from V and 7 bases from J, leaving 10 bases between. The CDR3 is 12 residues long. Germline V lookup: CDR1 WSHSY, CDR2 SAAADI. In DNA form, the CDR3 reads TGCGCCAGCAGATCAGGGAACCAGCCCCAGCATTTT. Protein: CASRSGNQPQHF.

The rearrangement links TRBV20-1 to TRBJ2-3; TRBD2 matches 13 bases. Unmatched junction bases numbered 3, after V lost 7 bases and J lost 5 bases. Germline values: CDR1 DFQATT, CDR2 SNEGSKA (reference sequence). The CDR3 has 13 amino acids. CDR3 nucleotides: TGCAGTGTAGGGACTAGCGGGATAGATACGCAGTATTTT. It encodes CSVGTSGIDTQYF.

This clonotype was observed many times. The chain combines TRBV28 with TRBJ2-3; the match to TRBD2 covers 10 bases. The CDR3 is made up of 17 amino acids. Trimming took 3 bases from V and 2 from J; bases not matched to a gene: 8. CDR1 MDHEN and CDR2 SYDVKM come from the germline V gene. Written as DNA, the CDR3 is TGTGCCAGCAGTTTGCAACTAGCGGGACAAGACACAGATACGCAGTATTTT. This sequence encodes CASSLQLAGQDTDTQYF.

This clonotype occurred many times. This sequence joins TRBV6-2 or TRBV6-3 and TRBJ2-1, with 10 bases identical to TRBD2. Unmatched junction bases numbered 7, after V lost 7 bases and J lost 4 bases. The CDR3 has 15 amino acids. The germline CDR1 and CDR2 sequences are MNHEY and SVGEGT. CDR3 loop: CASKPTSGYYNEQFF. Written as DNA, the CDR3 is TGTGCCAGCAAACCGACTAGCGGGTATTACAATGAGCAGTTCTTC.

About this clonotype itself: Here the CDR3 omits its conserved ending phenylalanine or tryptophan, so a read error is the likely source. The CDR3 DNA sequence: TGTGCCAGCAGCCTCCGACAGGGACTGTACCAAGAGACCCAGTACTCC. This translates into CASSLRQGLYQETQYS. The rearrangement links TRBV5-4 to TRBJ2-5; tentatively, D is TRBD1 (7 bases). Trimming stripped 4 bases from V and 0 bases from J, with 16 bases between. The CDR3 is 16 residues long. Germline CDR1 SGHNT, CDR2 YYREEE (reference sequence).